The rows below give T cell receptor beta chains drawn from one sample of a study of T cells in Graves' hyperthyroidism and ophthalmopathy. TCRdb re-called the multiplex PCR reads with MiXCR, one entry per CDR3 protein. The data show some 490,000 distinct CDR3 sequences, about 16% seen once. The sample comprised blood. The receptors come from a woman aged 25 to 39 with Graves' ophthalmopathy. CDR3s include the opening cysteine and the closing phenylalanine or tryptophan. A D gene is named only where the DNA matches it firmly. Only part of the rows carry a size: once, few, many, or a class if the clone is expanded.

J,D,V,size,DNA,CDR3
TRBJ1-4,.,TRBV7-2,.,TGTGCCAGCAGCTTTGGGGGAACTAATGAAAAACTGTTTTTT,CASSFGGTNEKLFF
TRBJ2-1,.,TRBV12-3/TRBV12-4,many,TGTGCCAGCAAACGCCTAAATAGAGCGGGTAATGAGCAGTTCTTC,CASKRLNRAGNEQFF
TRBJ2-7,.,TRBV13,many,TGTGCCAGCAGCGAGCCGGGACACACTGGTGAGCAGTACTTC,CASSEPGHTGEQYF
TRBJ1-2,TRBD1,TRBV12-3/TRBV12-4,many,TGTGCCAGCAGACCTACAGGGGTAGCTTCTCCTAACTATGGCTACACCTTC,CASRPTGVASPNYGYTF
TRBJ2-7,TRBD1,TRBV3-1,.,TGTGCCAGCAGCCAAGCCGGGACAGGGGTTTTCGAGCAGTACTTC,CASSQAGTGVFEQYF
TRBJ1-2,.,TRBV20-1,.,TGCAGTGCTAGTACCTATGGCTACACCTTC,CSASTYGYTF
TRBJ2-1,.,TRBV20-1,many,TGCAGTGCTAACTCAGGGAGAGGCTACAATGAGCAGTTCTTC,CSANSGRGYNEQFF
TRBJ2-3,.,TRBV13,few,TGTGCCAGCAGCTTAAGGAGGGAGATTACAGATACGCAGTATTTT,CASSLRREITDTQYF
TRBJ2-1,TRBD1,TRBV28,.,TGTGCCAGCTCGATTCCGGGACAGGGCTCCTACAATGAGCAGTTCTTC,CASSIPGQGSYNEQFF
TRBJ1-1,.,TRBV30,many,TGTGCCTGGAGTGCCCAGGGTTGGAACACTGAAGCTTTCTTT,CAWSAQGWNTEAFF
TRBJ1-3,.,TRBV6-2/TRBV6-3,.,TGTGCCAGCAGTTACTCGAAGGAAAGAAACACCATATATTTT,CASSYSKERNTIYF
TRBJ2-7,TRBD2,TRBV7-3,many,TGTGCCAGCAGCTTAAGCTCTAGCGGGAGTTACGAGCAGTACTTC,CASSLSSSGSYEQYF
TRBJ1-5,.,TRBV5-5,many,TGTGCCAGCAGCTTGGGGGGGGTGCGCAATCAGCCCCAGCATTTT,CASSLGGVRNQPQHF
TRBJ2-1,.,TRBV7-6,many,TGTGCCAGCAGCTGGGGACACCCAAGTGAGCAGTTCTTC,CASSWGHPSEQFF
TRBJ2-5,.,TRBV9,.,TGTGCCAGCAGTGGGGGGGGCCCCCAAGAGACCCAGTACTTC,CASSGGGPQETQYF
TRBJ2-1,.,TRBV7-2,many,TGTGCCAGCAGCCGCTGGAATGAGCAGTTCTTC,CASSRWNEQFF
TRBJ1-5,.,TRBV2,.,TGTGCCAGCAGTGAGGCACTCAATCAGCCCCAGCGTTTT,CASSEALNQPQRF
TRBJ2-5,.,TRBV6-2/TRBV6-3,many,TGTGCCAGCAGCGACAGTTGGGAGACCCAGTACTTC,CASSDSWETQYF
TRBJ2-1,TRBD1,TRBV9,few,TGTGCCAGCAGCCCCCGGACAGGGGATATGGTCCACATCAACAATGAGCAGTTCTTC,CASSPRTGDMVHINNEQFF
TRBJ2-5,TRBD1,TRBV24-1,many,TGTGCCACCAGTGACTTGGACAGGGGACAAGAGACCCAGTACTTC,CATSDLDRGQETQYF
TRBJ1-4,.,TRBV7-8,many,TGTGCCAGCAGCTTGGAACAGGCGGGGGAAAAACTGTTTTTT,CASSLEQAGEKLFF
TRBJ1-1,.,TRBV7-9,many,TGTGCCAGCAGCTCCGGGACGGAGGAGGCTTTCTTT,CASSSGTEEAFF
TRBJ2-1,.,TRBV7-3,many,TGTGCCAGCAGCTCTGAAGGCGACAATGAGCAGTTCTTC,CASSSEGDNEQFF
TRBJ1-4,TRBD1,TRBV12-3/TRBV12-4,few,TGTGCCAGCGGCCCGCGGACAGGGGTGAATGAAAAACTGTTTTTT,CASGPRTGVNEKLFF
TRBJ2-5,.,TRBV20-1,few,TGCAGTGCTAACCCAGAACACGACGAGACCCAGTACTTC,CSANPEHDETQYF
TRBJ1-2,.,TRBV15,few,TGTGCCACCAGCAAACGAGACCCTGAAACTAACTATGGCTACACCTTC,CATSKRDPETNYGYTF
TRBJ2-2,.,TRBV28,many,TGTGCCAGCAGTTTCTCGGCCTCCTCGTCGGACACCGGGGAGCTGTTTTTT,CASSFSASSSDTGELFF
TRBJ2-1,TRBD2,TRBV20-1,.,TGCAGTGCCGCTAGCGGGAGGAACAATGAGCAGTTCTTC,CSAASGRNNEQFF
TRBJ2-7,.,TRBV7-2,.,TGTGCCAGCAGCTTCGCCGGGCCTAACTACGAGCAGTACTTC,CASSFAGPNYEQYF
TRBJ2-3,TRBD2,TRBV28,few,TGTGCCAGCAGACGCCTAGCGGGAGCGGGCACAGATACGCAGTATTTT,CASRRLAGAGTDTQYF
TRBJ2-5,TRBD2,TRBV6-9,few,TGTGCCAGCAGTTACTCGAACGGACTAGCGGAAGAGACCCAGTACTTC,CASSYSNGLAEETQYF
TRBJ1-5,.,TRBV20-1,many,TGCAGTGCTAGGGGGGAGCTCAATCAGCCCCAGCATTTT,CSARGELNQPQHF
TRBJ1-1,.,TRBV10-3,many,TGTGCCATCAGTGTGGAGGGACACGAAGCTTTCTTT,CAISVEGHEAFF
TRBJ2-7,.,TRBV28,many,TGTGCCAGCAGTTTACCGGACAGGGAGGGCGAGCAGTACTTC,CASSLPDREGEQYF
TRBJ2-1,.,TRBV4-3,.,TGCGCCAGCAGCCAAGAAGGGCGGGGTGAGCAGTTCTTC,CASSQEGRGEQFF
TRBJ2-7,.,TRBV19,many,TGTGCCAGTAGTACTGGACCGGCTTCCTACGAGCAGTACTTC,CASSTGPASYEQYF
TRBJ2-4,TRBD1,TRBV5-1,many,TGCGCCAGCAGCGCCGGGACAGGGCGGAACATTCAGTACTTC,CASSAGTGRNIQYF
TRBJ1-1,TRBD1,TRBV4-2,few,TGTGCCAGCAGCCAAGATAGACAGGGACAGGGTTTTTATGGCACTGAAGCTTTCTTT,CASSQDRQGQGFYGTEAFF
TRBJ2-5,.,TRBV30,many,TGTGCCTGGAGTGTAAAAGAGACCCAGTACTTC,CAWSVKETQYF
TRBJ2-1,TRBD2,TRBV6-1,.,TGTGCCAGCAGCCAGACTAGCGACAATGAGCAGTTCTTC,CASSQTSDNEQFF
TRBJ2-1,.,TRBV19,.,TGTGCCAGTAGTATAGACTTCGGGACCGTTCAGTGGTTCTTC,CASSIDFGTVQWFF
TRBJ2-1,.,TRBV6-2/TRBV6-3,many,TGTGCCAGCAGTTGGCCCCGGGGTAGCTCCTACAATGAGCAGTTCTTC,CASSWPRGSSYNEQFF
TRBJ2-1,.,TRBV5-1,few,TGCGCCAGCAGCTACGGAGGGGGCTACAATGAGCAGTTCTTC,CASSYGGGYNEQFF
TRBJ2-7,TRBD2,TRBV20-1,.,TGCAGTGCTCCCGACTGGCGGGAGGTTTCCTACGAGCAGTACTTC,CSAPDWREVSYEQYF
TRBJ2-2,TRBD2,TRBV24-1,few,TGTGCCACCAGTGTATCTGCGGGAGAGTTGAACACCGGGGAGCTGTTTTTT,CATSVSAGELNTGELFF
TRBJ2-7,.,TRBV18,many,TGTGCCAGCTCACCCGCGGATACCTACGAGCAGTACTTC,CASSPADTYEQYF
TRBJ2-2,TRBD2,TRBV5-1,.,TGCGCCAGCCGGACCAGCGGGATCACCGGGGAGCTGTTTTTT,CASRTSGITGELFF
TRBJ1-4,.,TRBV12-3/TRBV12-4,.,TGTGCCAGCAGTCCGACAAGGGGCGACGAAAAACTGTTTTTT,CASSPTRGDEKLFF
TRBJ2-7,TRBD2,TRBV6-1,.,TGTGCCAGCAGTGGCCCCTCTAGCGGGAGGGCCTTAGGAAAGCAGTACTTC,CASSGPSSGRALGKQYF
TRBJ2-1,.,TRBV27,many,TGTGCCAGCAGCCTCGGGTTCATGGTGGATGAGCAGTTCTTC,CASSLGFMVDEQFF